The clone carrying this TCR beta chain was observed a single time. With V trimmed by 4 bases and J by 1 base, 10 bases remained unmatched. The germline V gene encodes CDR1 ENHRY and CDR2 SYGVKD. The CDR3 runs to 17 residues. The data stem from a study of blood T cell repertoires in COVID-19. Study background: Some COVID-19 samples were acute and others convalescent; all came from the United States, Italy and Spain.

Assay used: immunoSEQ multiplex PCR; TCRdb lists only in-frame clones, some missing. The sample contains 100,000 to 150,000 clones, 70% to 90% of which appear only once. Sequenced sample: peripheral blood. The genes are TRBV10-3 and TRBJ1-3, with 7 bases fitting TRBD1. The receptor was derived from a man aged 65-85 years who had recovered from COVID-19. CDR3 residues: CAISGPGQGESGNTIYF. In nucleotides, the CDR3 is TGTGCCATCAGTGGTCCCGGGCAGGGGGAATCTGGAAACACCATATATTTT.